A single sample is the source of the 25 T cell receptor beta chains below, sequenced in a study of T cell responses to AZD1222 COVID-19 vaccine. The table came from immunoSEQ multiplex PCR; TCRdb's copy has only in-frame clones and leaves some out. The sample lists 100,000 to 150,000 clones; 75% to 90% were seen once. Here the sequenced sample was peripheral blood, taken on day 0 of AZD1222 vaccination. The origin of the receptors is an adult in good health.

The chain carries TRBV29-1 and TRBJ1-1; TRBD1 might be the D (5 bases). The CDR3 totals 11 residues. The V and J ends lost 7 bases and 10 bases respectively, with 16 bases between them. In germline, CDR1 is SQVTM, CDR2 ANQGSEA. CDR3 protein: CSALGGGVAFF. The CDR3 region has the DNA TGCAGCGCACTAGGTGGGGGTGTAGCTTTCTTT.

This chain links TRBV9 with TRBJ2-1; tentative D call: TRBD1 (6 bases). The CDR3 runs 16 residues. Germline CDR1 is SGDLS and CDR2 is YYNGEE. The ends were cut back, 0 bases at V and 5 bases at J, with 15 bases in the middle. The CDR3 sequence: CASSVGVQGSHNEQFF. The CDR3 DNA follows: TGTGCCAGCAGCGTAGGCGTCCAGGGGTCCCACAATGAGCAGTTCTTC.

The chain carries TRBV29-1 and TRBJ2-3, with a possible D match to TRBD2 (7 bases). Germline assignment: CDR1 SQVTM and CDR2 ANQGSEA. The CDR3 consists of 15 residues. V was pared by 7 bases and J by 3 bases, with 20 bases between. CDR3 in amino acids: CSAGLGGGRTDTQYF. The CDR3 coding sequence is TGCAGCGCCGGACTAGGAGGGGGACGGACAGATACGCAGTATTTT.

The genes are TRBV12-3 or TRBV12-4 and TRBJ1-2; no firm D call. This CDR3 has 12 residues. Trimming stripped 8 bases from V and 4 bases from J, with 11 bases between. The CDR3 protein is CASGYSGYGYTF. The CDR3 bases are TGTGCCAGCGGGTATTCGGGCTATGGCTACACCTTC.

This chain links TRBV29-1 with TRBJ1-5; D remains unclear. Germline CDR1 SQVTM, CDR2 ANQGSEA. The CDR3 is 13 residues long. V was clipped by 3 bases and J by 4 bases, with 10 bases between them. The CDR3 spells CSVDGGWNQPQHF. The CDR3 DNA is TGCAGCGTTGACGGTGGGTGGAATCAGCCCCAGCATTTT.

This clone qualifies as medium-sized. The chain carries TRBV27 and TRBJ1-5, with 8 bases fitting TRBD1. Germline loops: CDR1 MNHEY, CDR2 SMNVEV (reference sequence). With 2 bases clipped from V and 7 bases from J, the junction kept 13 bases outside the gene matches. This CDR3 has 17 amino acids. As DNA, the CDR3 is TGTGCCAGCAGTTTAGGTTACCTCCCGCAGGGGGCCCAGCCCCAGCATTTT. Its protein product is CASSLGYLPQGAQPQHF.

This chain connects TRBV4-3 to TRBJ2-3; D is tentatively TRBD1 or TRBD2 (5 bases each). The CDR3 is 13 residues long. From germline, CDR1 is LGHNA and CDR2 YSLEER. V lost 4 bases, J lost 11 bases, and 16 bases lay in between. CDR3 residues: CASSRSPGPEQYF. The CDR3 nucleotides are TGCGCCAGCAGCCGCTCGCCGGGACCTGAGCAGTATTTT.

The J gene is TRBJ2-7, the V gene TRBV7-2; TRBD1 agrees at 8 bases. With 5 bases clipped from V and 4 bases from J, the junction kept 4 bases outside the gene matches. The germline V gene encodes CDR1 SGHTA and CDR2 FQGNSA. The CDR3 contains 13 residues. The CDR3 sequence is CASSRGTGYEQYF. CDR3 bases: TGTGCCAGCAGCAGGGGGACAGGTTACGAGCAGTACTTC.

V usage is TRBV7-2 and J usage is TRBJ1-4; 7 nucleotides match TRBD1. CDR1 SGHTA and CDR2 FQGNSA come from the germline V gene. The ends lost 5 bases at V and 6 bases at J; junction bases unmatched: 3. This CDR3 is built from 13 residues. The CDR3 reads CASSPGTDEKLFF. The DNA of the CDR3 is TGTGCCAGCAGCCCAGGGACAGATGAAAAACTGTTTTTT.

This chain joins TRBV7-2 and TRBJ2-7; D ambiguous. The CDR3 spans 14 residues. CDR1 is SGHTA and CDR2 is FQGNSA in the germline V gene. V lost 3 bases and J 3 bases, leaving 12 bases between the germline ends. In DNA form, the CDR3 reads TGTGCCAGCAGCTTGAACATGGACGGCTACGAGCAGTACTTC. Translation gives CASSLNMDGYEQYF.

The V gene is TRBV28, the J gene TRBJ1-4; D is undetermined. There are 17 residues in the CDR3. Germline assignment: CDR1 MDHEN and CDR2 SYDVKM. V dropped 5 bases and J dropped 0 bases, with 16 bases sitting between them. This chain's CDR3 is CASSRWTRRATNEKLFF. The CDR3 coding sequence is TGTGCCAGCAGTCGGTGGACGAGGAGGGCAACTAATGAAAAACTGTTTTTT.

The chain joins TRBV28 to TRBJ2-7; D gene unclear. This CDR3 has 11 residues. Per germline, CDR1 MDHEN and CDR2 SYDVKM. Trimming took 5 bases from V and 10 from J, leaving 12 bases between them. The CDR3 protein is CASSVRSEQYF. Here the CDR3 DNA reads TGTGCCAGCAGTGTCAGGTCGGAACAGTACTTC.

The chain links TRBV19 to TRBJ2-1; 8 nucleotides line up with TRBD2. V lost 2 bases, J lost 7 bases, and 7 bases stayed unmatched. The V gene's germline CDR1 is LNHDA and CDR2 SQIVND (reference sequence). There are 15 residues in the CDR3. The chain's CDR3 is CASSIRRGDRNEQFF. CDR3 nucleotides: TGTGCCAGTAGTATACGGCGGGGGGATCGGAATGAGCAGTTCTTC. Looking up the rest from reference TRBV19 and TRBJ2-1 gives the full variable domain: DGGITQSPKYLFRKEGQNVTLSCEQNLNHDAMYWYRQDPGQGLRLIYYSQIVNDFQKGDIAEGYSVSREKKESFPLTVTSAQKNPTAFYLCASSIRRGDRNEQFFGPGTRLTVL.

This chain links TRBV12-3 or TRBV12-4 with TRBJ1-5, with D uncertain. The CDR3 is made up of 13 amino acids. The ends were cut back, 1 base at V and 0 bases at J, with 1 base in the middle. CDR3 coding DNA: TGTGCCAGCAGTTTAGGTAGCAATCAGCCCCAGCATTTT. It encodes CASSLGSNQPQHF.

V is TRBV5-1 and J is TRBJ2-1; 10 bases align to TRBD2. Germline V gene data show CDR1 as SGHRS and CDR2 as YFSETQ. V shed 0 bases, J shed 4 bases, and the junction held 4 bases outside the gene matches. The length of the CDR3 is 16 residues. The CDR3 spells CASSLGGLAVYNEQFF. The CDR3 nucleotides are TGCGCCAGCAGCTTGGGCGGACTAGCGGTTTACAATGAGCAGTTCTTC.

This chain links TRBV7-2 with TRBJ2-2; no firm D call. Germline V gene sequence: CDR1 SGHTA, CDR2 FQGNSA. Trimming shortened V by 4 bases and J by 8 bases, and 14 bases separated the two germline ends. This CDR3 is built from 14 residues. The CDR3 sequence: CASSSIRIRGELFF. The CDR3 DNA reads as TGTGCCAGCAGCTCGATACGGATAAGAGGGGAGCTGTTTTTT.

This sequence joins TRBV18 and TRBJ1-3; D is ambiguous. The V gene's germline CDR1 is KGHSH and CDR2 LQKENI. Trimming cost V 6 bases and J 0 bases, with 12 bases left between them. The CDR3 is 15 residues long. The DNA for the CDR3 is TGTGCCAGCTCCGATAGGGTTCGCTCTGGAAACACCATATATTTT. This sequence encodes CASSDRVRSGNTIYF.

The chain has TRBV2 and TRBJ2-7; tentative D call: TRBD2 (5 bases). CDR3 length: 13 residues. V was trimmed by 10 bases and J by 3 bases, leaving 16 bases between them. Germline-derived CDR1 and CDR2 are SNHLY and FYNNEI. CDR3 sequence reads: CAIRTQNHYEQYF. The CDR3 DNA sequence: TGTGCCATTCGGACTCAAAACCACTACGAGCAGTACTTC.

This clone appeared a single time. The chain links TRBV6-2 or TRBV6-3 to TRBJ2-1; 7 bases line up with TRBD1. The V and J ends lost 3 bases and 0 bases, in that order; junction bases with no gene match: 2. This CDR3 contains 15 residues. Germline V gene lookup returns CDR1 MNHEY and CDR2 SVGEGT. The CDR3 loop is CASSYRDSSYNEQFF. In DNA, the CDR3 is TGTGCCAGCAGTTATAGGGACAGCTCCTACAATGAGCAGTTCTTC.

This clone was observed once. The chain recombines TRBV6-1 with TRBJ1-2, with TRBD1 identical over 7 bases. Germline lookup yields CDR1 MNHNS and CDR2 SASEGT. V lost 3 bases and J lost 5; bases outside the gene matches: 0. The CDR3 covers 12 residues. CDR3 coding DNA: TGTGCCAGCAGTGAGACAGGGTATGGCTACACCTTC. Translated: CASSETGYGYTF.

This clone came up once. CDR3 amino acids: CASSYSPPGELFF. Here the CDR3 DNA reads TGTGCCAGCAGTTACTCACCCCCCGGGGAGCTGTTTTTT. The chain links TRBV6-2 or TRBV6-3 to TRBJ2-2; no firm D call. This CDR3 is 13 amino acids long. Germline V gives CDR1 MNHEY, CDR2 SVGEGT. Trimming took 0 bases from V and 6 from J, leaving 5 bases between them.

V gene TRBV27 combines with J gene TRBJ2-6; 9 nucleotides line up with TRBD1. With V trimmed by 2 bases and J by 2 bases, 10 bases remained unmatched. The CDR3 contains 19 residues. CDR1 is MNHEY, CDR2 SMNVEV, per germline (reference sequence). CDR3 residues: CASSLGHRGLDAGANVLTF. The CDR3, as DNA: TGTGCCAGCAGTTTAGGGCACAGGGGGCTTGACGCTGGGGCCAACGTCCTGACTTTC.

This clone came up a few times. V and J are TRBV7-9 and TRBJ1-1; D remains unclear. This CDR3 region has 14 residues. Germline V gene data show CDR1 as SEHNR and CDR2 as FQNEAQ (reference sequence). Trimming cost V 5 bases and J 0 bases, with 10 bases left between them. The CDR3 nucleotides read TGTGCCAGCAGCCACTGGGCGATGAACACTGAAGCTTTCTTT. It translates to CASSHWAMNTEAFF.

The rearrangement links TRBV9 to TRBJ2-6; no clear D gene. V was pared by 5 bases and J by 4 bases, with 13 bases between. Germline CDR1 and CDR2: SGDLS and YYNGEE. The CDR3 runs to 15 residues. CDR3 nucleotide sequence: TGTGCCAGCAGGGAGAGGAGACAAGGGGCCAACGTCCTGACTTTC. Amino acid sequence: CASRERRQGANVLTF.

The chain uses TRBV20-1 and TRBJ1-1; no clear D. This CDR3 spans 11 amino acids. Germline-derived CDR1 and CDR2 are DFQATT and SNEGSKA (reference sequence). V lost 7 bases, J lost 4 bases, and 10 bases lay in between. As DNA, the CDR3 is TGCAGTGAAAACAGTGTCACTGAAGCTTTCTTT. Translated: CSENSVTEAFF.